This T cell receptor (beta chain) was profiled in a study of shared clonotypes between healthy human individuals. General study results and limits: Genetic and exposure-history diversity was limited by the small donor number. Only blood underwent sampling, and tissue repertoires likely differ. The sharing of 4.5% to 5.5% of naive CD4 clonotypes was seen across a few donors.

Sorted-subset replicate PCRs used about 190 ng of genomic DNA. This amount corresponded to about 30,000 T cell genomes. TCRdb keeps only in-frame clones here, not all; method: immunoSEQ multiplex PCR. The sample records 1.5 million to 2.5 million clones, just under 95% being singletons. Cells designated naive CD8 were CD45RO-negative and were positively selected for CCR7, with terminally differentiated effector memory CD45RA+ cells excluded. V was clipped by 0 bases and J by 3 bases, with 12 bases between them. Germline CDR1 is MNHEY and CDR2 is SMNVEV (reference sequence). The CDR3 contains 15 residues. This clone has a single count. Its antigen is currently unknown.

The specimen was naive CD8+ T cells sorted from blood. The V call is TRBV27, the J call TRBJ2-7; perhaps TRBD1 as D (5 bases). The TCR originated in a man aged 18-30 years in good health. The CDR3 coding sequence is TGTGCCAGCAGTTTATCGGGGCATCAGAACTACGAGCAGTACTTC. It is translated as CASSLSGHQNYEQYF.